Shown below are 32 T cell receptor beta chains from a single sample sequenced in a study of blood T cell repertoires in COVID-19 (TCRdb year 2020). Library preparation was by the immunoSEQ multiplex PCR assay. Not all clones reach the TCRdb copy of this immuneACCESS table, which keeps in-frame sequences only. Checked studies attribute under half of the gap to unresolved V genes and leave the rest unexplained. This sample has over 85,000 clones in its table, and 70% to 90% of those were observed once. The ten largest clones take up roughly 4.2% of the sample. Specimen: peripheral blood. The source of these receptors is a human donor with COVID-19, enrolled during active disease. The donor label of this sample is uncertain.

The chain couples TRBV3-1 (or the pseudogene TRBV3-2) to TRBJ2-3; 13 nucleotides agree with TRBD2. Trimming at V came to 1 base and at J to 4 bases, leaving 5 bases not matched to a gene. Per the germline V gene, CDR1 is LGHDT and CDR2 is YNNKEL (reference sequence). CDR3 size: 17 residues. CDR3 nucleotide sequence: TGTGCCAGCAGCCAAGTGTGGACTAGCGGGAGCGCAGATACGCAGTATTTT. It yields the protein CASSQVWTSGSADTQYF.

V is TRBV9 and J is TRBJ2-1; 8 nucleotides align to TRBD2. Trimming removed 4 bases from V and 0 bases from J; junction bases left unmatched: 9. Germline V lookup: CDR1 SGDLS, CDR2 YYNGEE. The CDR3 has 17 amino acids. Here the CDR3 reads CASSSSGGGSSYNEQFF. CDR3 bases: TGTGCCAGCAGCTCCAGCGGGGGTGGCAGCTCCTACAATGAGCAGTTCTTC.

The V and J genes are TRBV5-6 and TRBJ1-2, with 8 bases aligning to TRBD1. The trim removed 3 bases at V and 6 bases at J, leaving 7 bases unmatched. The CDR3 is made up of 14 amino acids. CDR1 and CDR2 (germline): SGHDT, YYEEEE. CDR3 amino acids: CASSYTGTGDGYTF. CDR3 DNA: TGTGCCAGCAGCTATACCGGGACAGGAGATGGCTACACCTTC.

The chain combines TRBV25-1 with TRBJ1-5, with 8 bases aligning to TRBD1. The CDR3 consists of 14 residues. Trimming at V came to 3 bases and at J to 5 bases, leaving 3 bases not matched to a gene. Germline V gives CDR1 MGHDK, CDR2 SYGVNS. This CDR3 reads CASSDDRGDQPQHF. CDR3 DNA sequence: TGTGCCAGCAGTGATGACAGGGGAGATCAGCCCCAGCATTTT.

V and J are TRBV9 and TRBJ1-2, with 7 bases matching TRBD1. The CDR3 loop spans 16 amino acids. With 0 bases clipped from V and 5 bases from J, the junction kept 10 bases outside the gene matches. CDR1 and CDR2 (germline): SGDLS, YYNGEE. The CDR3 reads CASSVDRDRPTYGYTF. The DNA for the CDR3 is TGTGCCAGCAGCGTAGATCGGGACAGACCCACATATGGCTACACCTTC.

This chain joins TRBV5-5 and TRBJ1-4; D is unresolved. The CDR3 consists of 15 residues. Germline V gene lookup returns CDR1 SGHKS and CDR2 YYEKEE (reference sequence). Trimming stripped 0 bases from V and 7 bases from J, with 13 bases between. The CDR3 reads CASSLVKDFGEKLFF. Written as DNA, the CDR3 is TGTGCCAGCAGCTTGGTAAAGGACTTCGGTGAAAAACTGTTTTTT. Combining the CDR3 with reference TRBV5-5 and TRBJ1-4 gives the whole variable domain DAGVTQSPTHLIKTRGQQVTLRCSPISGHKSVSWYQQVLGQGPQFIFQYYEKEERGRGNFPDRFSARQFPNYSSELNVNALLLGDSALYLCASSLVKDFGEKLFFGSGTQLSVL.

V gene TRBV18 combines with J gene TRBJ2-7; possible D gene TRBD2, 6 bases. The CDR3 runs to 13 residues. Trimming took off 2 bases at V and 2 bases at J, with 7 bases between the two ends. Germline V gives CDR1 KGHSH, CDR2 LQKENI. The CDR3 sequence: CASSPGGPYEQYF. CDR3 nucleotide sequence: TGTGCCAGCTCACCAGGAGGGCCCTACGAGCAGTACTTC.

This chain links TRBV5-1 with TRBJ2-7; 8 positions match TRBD1. Germline V gene data show CDR1 as SGHRS and CDR2 as YFSETQ. The trim removed 8 bases at V and 7 bases at J, leaving 11 bases unmatched. The CDR3 runs 13 residues. CDR3: CASRGQGFVEQYF. The CDR3, as DNA: TGCGCCAGTCGCGGACAGGGATTTGTGGAGCAGTACTTC.

V is TRBV5-1 and J is TRBJ1-1, with 8 bases fitting TRBD1. The J segment lost 4 bases and the V segment lost 4 bases, leaving 6 bases of the junction unmatched. The germline gives CDR1 SGHRS, CDR2 YFSETQ. This CDR3 comprises 14 residues. Written as DNA, the CDR3 is TGCGCCAGCAGCCCACAGGGGGTGACCACTGAAGCTTTCTTT. Residues: CASSPQGVTTEAFF.

The V call is TRBV11-3, the J call TRBJ1-5; 7 nucleotides line up with TRBD1. The ends lost 6 bases at V and 3 bases at J; junction bases unmatched: 8. This CDR3 has 15 amino acids. Germline CDR1 reads SGHNT; CDR2 reads YENEEA. The chain's CDR3 is CASSAVGTDNQPQHF. Written as DNA, the CDR3 is TGTGCCAGCAGTGCTGTAGGGACAGACAATCAGCCCCAGCATTTT.

The chain employs TRBV11-2 and TRBJ1-6; 7 bases match TRBD1. CDR1 is SGHAT, CDR2 FQNNGV, per germline. The junction had 16 bases not matched to a gene; V was cut back by 2 bases and J by 6 bases. The CDR3 is 19 residues long. The CDR3 DNA reads as TGTGCCAGCAGCTTAAAGCTCCTTTCGGGACAGATTGTTAATTCACCCCTCCACTTT. This codes for CASSLKLLSGQIVNSPLHF.

This CDR3 is CAISEAPRGNQPQHF. As DNA, the CDR3 is TGTGCCATCAGTGAGGCCCCCAGGGGCAATCAGCCCCAGCATTTT. The J gene is TRBJ1-5, the V gene TRBV10-3; weak D call: TRBD1 (5 bases). From germline, CDR1 is ENHRY and CDR2 SYGVKD. The CDR3 consists of 15 residues. V was clipped by 2 bases and J by 2 bases, with 10 bases between them.

The CDR3 nucleotides read TGTGCCAGCACCACAACAGGGGTCGCCTACGAGCAGTACTTC. It codes for CASTTTGVAYEQYF. This chain links TRBV6-5 with TRBJ2-7; 7 bases fit TRBD1. This CDR3 comprises 14 residues. CDR1 is MNHEY and CDR2 is SVGAGI in the germline V gene. The J segment lost 2 bases and the V segment lost 7 bases, leaving 8 bases of the junction unmatched.

The V and J genes are TRBV7-2 and TRBJ1-5; D perhaps matches TRBD1 (5 bases). This CDR3 has 15 amino acids. The V end was cut by 6 bases, the J end by 0 bases, with 12 bases between. Germline V CDR1 and CDR2: SGHTA, FQGNSA. This chain's CDR3 is CASSTGRYSNQPQHF. The CDR3 bases are TGTGCCAGCAGTACAGGACGGTATAGCAATCAGCCCCAGCATTTT.

The genes are TRBV5-5 and TRBJ1-2; TRBD1 is a possible D gene (6 bases). The germline V gene encodes CDR1 SGHKS and CDR2 YYEKEE (reference sequence). The V end lost 0 bases, the J end lost 3 bases, and 9 bases lay between the germline ends. The CDR3 is 14 amino acids. CDR3 DNA: TGTGCCAGCAGCTTGGGTGCAGGGGACTATGGCTACACCTTC. It yields the protein CASSLGAGDYGYTF.

This clone was seen just once. The chain is built from TRBV19 and TRBJ2-4; D might be TRBD1 (5 bases). The CDR3 has 17 residues. V shed 11 bases and J shed 1 base, with 24 bases lying between them. CDR1 is LNHDA, CDR2 SQIVND, per germline (reference sequence). CDR3 in amino acids: CACASRAGFEAKNIQYF. The CDR3 bases are TGTGCCTGCGCTTCTCGGGCAGGGTTTGAGGCCAAAAACATTCAGTACTTC.

CDR3 in amino acids: CASSPGTTYNEQFF. CDR3 bases: TGCGCCAGCAGCCCCGGGACTACTTACAATGAGCAGTTCTTC. J is TRBJ2-1 and V is TRBV5-1; 7 bases are shared with TRBD2. Trimming cost V 4 bases and J 4 bases; bases outside gene matches: 5. Germline loops: CDR1 SGHRS, CDR2 YFSETQ. The CDR3 runs to 14 residues.

CDR3 residues: CASSHGAGRGTEAFF. CDR3 sequence (DNA): TGTGCCAGCTCTCACGGGGCGGGAAGAGGCACTGAAGCTTTCTTT. The V call is TRBV27, the J call TRBJ1-1; weak D call: TRBD1 (5 bases). Trimming removed 8 bases at V and 4 bases at J, with 20 bases between. The germline CDR1 and CDR2 sequences are MNHEY and SMNVEV (reference sequence). The CDR3 runs to 15 residues.

The gene calls are TRBV4-2 and TRBJ1-4, with TRBD1 identical over 7 bases. Trimming removed 1 base from V and 7 bases from J; junction bases left unmatched: 6. Germline CDR1 is LGHNA and CDR2 is YNFKEQ. The CDR3 has 15 amino acids. CDR3 DNA: TGTGCCAGCAGCCAAGGAGGGACAGAGGGTGAAAAACTGTTTTTT. This sequence encodes CASSQGGTEGEKLFF.

The CDR3 here is CASRSGQGPYNEQFF. The CDR3 DNA follows: TGTGCCAGCAGGTCGGGACAGGGACCGTACAATGAGCAGTTCTTC. V gene TRBV7-6 combines with J gene TRBJ2-1, with 9 positions matching TRBD1. J was trimmed by 4 bases and V by 6 bases; bases with no gene match: 7. The CDR3 loop spans 15 amino acids. Germline values: CDR1 SGHVS, CDR2 FNYEAQ. The variable domain in full, with the rest retrieved from reference TRBV7-6 and TRBJ2-1, is GAGVSQSPRYKVTKRGQDVALRCDPISGHVSLYWYRQALGQGPEFLTYFNYEAQQDKSGLPNDRFSAERPEGSISTLTIQRTEQRDSAMYRCASRSGQGPYNEQFFGPGTRLTVL.

The V call is TRBV7-9, the J call TRBJ2-5; D gene uncertain. This CDR3 comprises 13 residues. Trimming cost V 3 bases and J 3 bases, with 8 bases left between them. CDR1 and CDR2 from the germline V gene are SEHNR and FQNEAQ (reference sequence). CDR3 region: CASSFDPEETQYF. Written as DNA, the CDR3 is TGTGCCAGCAGCTTTGATCCGGAAGAGACCCAGTACTTC.

The gene calls are TRBV19 and TRBJ2-2, with D possibly matching TRBD1 (6 bases). Trimming took off 5 bases at V and 1 base at J, with 17 bases between the two ends. CDR1 LNHDA and CDR2 SQIVND come from the germline V gene (reference sequence). The CDR3 sequence is 17 residues long. The CDR3 DNA sequence: TGTGCCAGTAGTCAACCGTACAGGGAAGGGAACACCGGGGAGCTGTTTTTT. Translating it yields CASSQPYREGNTGELFF.

The chain is built from TRBV7-9 and TRBJ1-2; D gene ambiguous. The CDR3 consists of 14 residues. CDR1 SEHNR and CDR2 FQNEAQ come from the germline V gene (reference sequence). V gave up 1 base and J gave up 5 bases, with 11 bases separating them. The CDR3 loop is CASSLETEWYGYTF. The CDR3 DNA reads TGTGCCAGCAGCTTAGAGACGGAGTGGTATGGCTACACCTTC.

V and J are TRBV7-6 and TRBJ1-6; tentative D call: TRBD1 (6 bases). This CDR3 has 14 residues. The V end was cut by 3 bases, the J end by 5 bases, with 8 bases between. Germline assignment: CDR1 SGHVS and CDR2 FNYEAQ. The CDR3 coding sequence is TGTGCCAGCAGCTTGGACAGTAATAATTCACCCCTCCACTTT. Protein product: CASSLDSNNSPLHF.

The V gene is TRBV11-1, the J gene TRBJ1-1; a weak D match, TRBD1 (5 bases). Germline lookup yields CDR1 SGHAT and CDR2 FQDESV (reference sequence). The CDR3 covers 14 residues. The germline V and J ends were trimmed by 5 bases and 1 base, with 11 bases remaining between them. CDR3 protein: CASSPGQGNTEAFF. In DNA, the CDR3 is TGTGCCAGCAGCCCCGGGCAGGGGAACACTGAAGCTTTCTTT.

The gene calls are TRBV18 and TRBJ2-7; 10 nucleotides align to TRBD1. CDR3 length: 15 amino acids. Trimming removed 3 bases from V and 7 bases from J; junction bases left unmatched: 9. Germline CDR1 KGHSH, CDR2 LQKENI. CDR3 region: CASSPSGTGVGEQYF. The DNA of the CDR3 is TGTGCCAGCTCACCTTCCGGGACAGGGGTGGGTGAGCAGTACTTC.

The chain employs TRBV11-2 and TRBJ2-7; 8 bases map to TRBD2. Germline values: CDR1 SGHAT, CDR2 FQNNGV. The CDR3 is 16 amino acids. After removal of 1 base from V and 4 bases from J, the junction contained 9 bases not matched to a gene. CDR3 DNA: TGTGCCAGCAGCTTAGTGGCGATGCGGGGGGAATACGAGCAGTACTTC. Protein: CASSLVAMRGEYEQYF.

This clone was seen just once. V and J are TRBV18 and TRBJ2-5; D remains ambiguous. V was shortened by 4 bases and J by 3 bases, with 12 bases between the two germline ends. CDR1 and CDR2 (germline): KGHSH, LQKENI. The CDR3 extends over 14 amino acids. CDR3 in amino acids: CASSRAVEEETQYF. CDR3 DNA: TGTGCCAGCTCACGTGCGGTCGAGGAAGAGACCCAGTACTTC.

The chain uses TRBV4-2 and TRBJ1-2, with a weak D call TRBD1 (6 bases). The V gene lost 0 bases and the J gene lost 0 bases, with 11 bases spanning the gap. The CDR3 is 16 residues long. CDR1 is LGHNA, CDR2 YNFKEQ, per germline. CDR3 coding DNA: TGTGCCAGCAGCCAAGATCCGGCAGGGGCTAACTATGGCTACACCTTC. Protein sequence: CASSQDPAGANYGYTF.

The chain is built from TRBV5-6 and TRBJ2-7; possible D gene TRBD2, 5 bases. Germline CDR1 is SGHDT and CDR2 is YYEEEE. V lost 2 bases, J lost 7 bases, and 16 bases lay in between. The CDR3 length is 14 residues. This CDR3 reads CASSFWGTRAEQYF. Written as DNA, the CDR3 is TGTGCCAGCAGCTTTTGGGGAACGAGGGCGGAGCAGTACTTC. The full variable domain, completed using reference TRBV5-6 and TRBJ2-7, is DAGVTQSPTHLIKTRGQQVTLRCSPKSGHDTVSWYQQALGQGPQFIFQYYEEEERQRGNFPDRFSGHQFPNYSSELNVNALLLGDSALYLCASSFWGTRAEQYFGPGTRLTVT.

This clone showed up just a few times. The gene calls are TRBV5-4 and TRBJ2-7; perhaps TRBD1 as D (6 bases). The CDR3 consists of 14 residues. Germline CDR1 reads SGHNT; CDR2 reads YYREEE (reference sequence). V was pared by 0 bases and J by 7 bases, with 14 bases between. DNA for the CDR3: TGTGCCAGCAGCTTGGACCCAGGGGAAGGGGAGCAGTACTTC. This gives the protein CASSLDPGEGEQYF.

The chain uses TRBV2 and TRBJ1-2; 7 bases line up with TRBD1. This CDR3 spans 14 amino acids. V was clipped by 8 bases and J by 8 bases; unmatched bases: 14. The germline V gene has CDR1 SNHLY and CDR2 FYNNEI. CDR3 in amino acids: CASGQDSGAIGYTF. CDR3 DNA: TGTGCCAGCGGACAGGACTCGGGGGCAATAGGCTACACCTTC.